This TCR beta chain was documented in a study of T cell responses to AZD1222 COVID-19 vaccine. Study results and limitations: Mostly white British, mostly female donors; authors suggested clonal diversity may be underestimated.

This clone was recorded only once. Its antigen is still unknown. Trimming removed 1 base at V and 0 bases at J, with 13 bases between. The CDR3 totals 18 residues. CDR1 is LGHNA and CDR2 is YNFKEQ in the germline V gene. The assay was immunoSEQ multiplex PCR, and TCRdb's table has in-frame clones only and misses some. The repertoire holds about 160,000 clones, with 90% as singletons. The chain couples TRBV4-2 to TRBJ1-6, with D unresolved. This TCR was sampled from an adult in good health. The sample consisted of peripheral blood, taken on day 0 of AZD1222 vaccination. In DNA, the CDR3 is TGTGCCAGCAGCCAAGTGGTCGGGAAAAGCTCCTATAATTCACCCCTCCACTTT. Amino acids: CASSQVVGKSSYNSPLHF.